The T cell receptor (beta chain) described here comes from a study of blood T cell repertoires in COVID-19. The assay was immunoSEQ multiplex PCR, and TCRdb's table has in-frame clones only and misses some. The sample holds a few hundred thousand clones, 80% to 90% seen once. This CDR3 comprises 14 residues. V was trimmed by 6 bases and J by 1 base, leaving 12 bases between them. Looked up from germline, CDR1 is LNHDA and CDR2 is SQIVND (reference sequence). This chain uses TRBV19 with TRBJ1-1; D is possibly TRBD1 (6 bases). The TCR sequence derives from a woman in her 50s with acute or convalescent COVID-19. The sequencing input was peripheral blood. This chain's CDR3 is CASRRTERNTEAFF. CDR3 nucleotide sequence: TGTGCCAGTAGAAGGACAGAGCGGAACACTGAAGCTTTCTTT.